A selection of T cell receptor beta chains follows, all from one sample in a study of T cell responses to AZD1222 COVID-19 vaccine. Sequencing used immunoSEQ multiplex PCR; TCRdb keeps in-frame clones, though not all of them. The sample yields around 170,000 clones, approximately 91% seen once. Sequences were derived from peripheral blood, sampled on day 0 of AZD1222 vaccination. Receptors were obtained from an adult in good health. Both conserved end residues are part of each CDR3. D genes are given only for firm matches. Not all rows give a size; the values are once, few, many and, for expanded clones, a class.

clone_size	v_call	d_call	j_call	cdr3_nt	cdr3_aa
.	TRBV7-3	.	TRBJ2-7	TGTGCCAGCAGCTTAAGTGGGACCGACTACGAGCAGTACTTC	CASSLSGTDYEQYF
.	TRBV7-6	TRBD2	TRBJ2-1	TGTGCCAGCAGTCCTAGAGCGGGGAGCTCCTACAATGAGCAGTTCTTC	CASSPRAGSSYNEQFF
.	TRBV4-1	.	TRBJ1-3	TGCGCCAGCAGCCAAGATCATCCAGGGGCTGGAAACACCATATATTTT	CASSQDHPGAGNTIYF
.	TRBV7-2	TRBD2	TRBJ2-1	TGTGCCAGCAGCTTGCCGGGTAGCGGGGGGGACAATGAGCAGTTCTTC	CASSLPGSGGDNEQFF
.	TRBV18	.	TRBJ2-3	TGTGCCAGCTCCCCGGGGTTGACAGATACGCAGTATTTT	CASSPGLTDTQYF
.	TRBV19	.	TRBJ2-1	TGTGCCAGTAGTAATGGTTACAATGAGCAGTTCTTC	CASSNGYNEQFF
.	TRBV10-2	.	TRBJ2-1	TGCGCCAGCATGGGGAACGGGGCCCGTAGTATCAATGAGCAGTTCTTC	CASMGNGARSINEQFF
.	TRBV4-1	.	TRBJ1-4	TGCGCCAGCGCGGGGCTCAGTCATGAAAAACTGTTTTTT	CASAGLSHEKLFF
.	TRBV6-6	TRBD1	TRBJ1-2	TGTGCCAGCAGTTTACTCGGACAGGCGACAAGCTACACCTTC	CASSLLGQATSYTF
.	TRBV11-2	.	TRBJ2-5	TGTGCCAGCAGCTTAAACAGGGAGGCCCAGTACTTC	CASSLNREAQYF
once	TRBV6-6	TRBD1	TRBJ1-3	TGTGCCAGCAGTTCCCAGGACAGGTTGTCAGGAAACACCATATATTTT	CASSSQDRLSGNTIYF
.	TRBV5-6	.	TRBJ1-5	TGTGCCAGCAGCGGGAGGCTCGGCAATCAGCCCCAGCATTTT	CASSGRLGNQPQHF
.	TRBV5-1	TRBD2	TRBJ2-5	TGCGCCAGCAAACAAAGTCCCGGGACTAGCGGGAGGCGGGGGTTCCAAGAGACCCAGTACTTC	CASKQSPGTSGRRGFQETQYF
.	TRBV7-2	.	TRBJ1-5	TGTGCCAGCAGTTACAGGGTAAGGGATCAGCCCCAGCATTTT	CASSYRVRDQPQHF
.	TRBV29-1	TRBD1	TRBJ1-3	TGCAGCGTTGATTCGACAGGGACTGGAAACACCATATATTTT	CSVDSTGTGNTIYF
few	TRBV20-1	.	TRBJ2-7	TGCAGTGCTAGGTTGAACTACGAGCAGTACTTC	CSARLNYEQYF
.	TRBV28	.	TRBJ1-1	TGTGCCAGCAGTTTCGGACCAGGGATTATGAACACTGAAGCTTTCTTT	CASSFGPGIMNTEAFF
.	TRBV27	.	TRBJ2-7	TGTGCCAGCAGTCTCCGGACAGTAAGCTCCTACGAGCAGTACTTC	CASSLRTVSSYEQYF
.	TRBV3-1/TRBV3-2	.	TRBJ1-6	TGTGCCAGCAGCCCATTGGTGGAGAGCCCCCTCCACTTT	CASSPLVESPLHF
once	TRBV12-3/TRBV12-4	.	TRBJ1-1	TGTGCCAGCATTCTGGGGGCAGGGGACGCTTTCTTT	CASILGAGDAFF
.	TRBV5-1	.	TRBJ1-2	TGCGCCAGCAGCTTGGCCCGAACGGATGGCTACACCTTC	CASSLARTDGYTF
few	TRBV9	TRBD1	TRBJ2-5	TGTGCCAGCAGCGTGGGTGTGAGGACAGGGGCGAGACAAGAGACCCAGTACTTC	CASSVGVRTGARQETQYF
.	TRBV9	.	TRBJ1-2	TGTGCCAGCAGCGCCTATCTGAGTGGCTACACCTTC	CASSAYLSGYTF
.	TRBV24-1	.	TRBJ2-1	TGTGCCACCAGTGACCCAGGACAGGCGGGGGAGCAGTTCTTC	CATSDPGQAGEQFF
.	TRBV3-1/TRBV3-2	TRBD2	TRBJ2-7	TGTGCCAGCAGCCAAGATCGACAAGTACTAGCGGCTTTTATACCCTACGAGCAGTACTTC	CASSQDRQVLAAFIPYEQYF
.	TRBV24-1	TRBD1	TRBJ2-7	TGTGCCACCAGTGATCAGACAGGGGACGAGCAGTACTTC	CATSDQTGDEQYF
.	TRBV28	.	TRBJ1-2	TGTGCCAGCAGTTTCTCAGGGGTCAATAACTATGGCTACACCTTC	CASSFSGVNNYGYTF
.	TRBV12-3/TRBV12-4	.	TRBJ2-5	TGTGCCAGCAGCCGACTAGACCAAGAGACCCAGTACTTC	CASSRLDQETQYF
.	TRBV6-5	.	TRBJ2-6	TGTGCCAGCAGTCGTGATATCTCTGGGGCCAACGTCCTGACTTTC	CASSRDISGANVLTF